This T cell receptor beta chain came from a study of T cell clonality in common variable immunodeficiency. Study results and limitations: In common variable immunodeficiency, TCR beta chains reportedly carried fewer deletions and N-nucleotide insertions.

Most patients and controls had Caucasian heritage. This clone has a handful of counts. Its specificity is not known. The CDR3 end falls 3 residues outside the read, so it is completed with the germline J gene. The germline V gene encodes CDR1 KGHSH and CDR2 LQKENI. The length of the CDR3 is 15 residues. The V end lost 3 bases, the J end lost 10 bases, and 16 bases lay between the germline ends. Profiled with immunoSEQ multiplex PCR; TCRdb holds only in-frame clones, not every one. The table lists fewer than 12,000 clones, with no singletons. This chain links TRBV18 with TRBJ1-6, with D maybe TRBD1 (6 bases). Material for sequencing was peripheral blood mononuclear cells. This receptor was taken from a human donor with common variable immunodeficiency. Partial CDR3 DNA: TGTGCCAGCTCACCGTCCACAGGGTCGAGGTCACCC. Its protein product is CASSPSTGSRSP. The full CDR3 protein is CASSPSTGSRSPLHF.